Sequencing of this T cell receptor beta chain was carried out in a study of cytomegalovirus exposure and HLA in healthy donors. Concerning this clone itself: The antigen is unknown.

The V gene end was trimmed by 3 bases and the J gene end by 6 bases; junction bases not matched to a gene: 12. Germline CDR1 reads SGHNT; CDR2 reads YYREEE (reference sequence). The CDR3 length is 16 residues. Study conclusions and caveats: The authors judged a highly shared variant cluster likely a sequencing artifact. Among TCR beta chains, those listed as cytomegalovirus-associated numbered over 150. For cytomegalovirus status, the classifier reportedly gave diagnoses with high specificity and sensitivity.

PCR was performed using 60 Vbeta and 13 Jbeta primers. This table comes from immunoSEQ multiplex PCR, and its TCRdb copy is limited to in-frame clones, with some not included. This table holds about 67,000 clones, roughly 78% found once. Sequencing was done on a sample of PBMCs. The sequence was collected from a man in his forties or fifties in good health and CMV-seronegative. The rearrangement uses TRBV5-4 and TRBJ1-5; 7 nucleotides match TRBD1. CDR3 nucleotides: TGTGCCAGCAGCTCGGATCCGGGACAGATCGGTCAGCCCCAGCATTTT. Residues: CASSSDPGQIGQPQHF.